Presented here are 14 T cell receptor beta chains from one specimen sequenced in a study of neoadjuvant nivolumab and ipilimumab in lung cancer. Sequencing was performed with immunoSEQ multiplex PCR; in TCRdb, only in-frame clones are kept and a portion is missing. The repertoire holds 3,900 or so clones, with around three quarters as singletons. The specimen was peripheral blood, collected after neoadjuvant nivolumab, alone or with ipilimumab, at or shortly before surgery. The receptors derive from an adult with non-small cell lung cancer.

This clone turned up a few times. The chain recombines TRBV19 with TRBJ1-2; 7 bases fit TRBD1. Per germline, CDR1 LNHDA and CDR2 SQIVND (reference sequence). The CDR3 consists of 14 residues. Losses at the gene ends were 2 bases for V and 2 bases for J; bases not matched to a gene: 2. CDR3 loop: CASSITGANYGYTF. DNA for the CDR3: TGTGCCAGTAGTATAACAGGGGCGAACTATGGCTACACCTTC.

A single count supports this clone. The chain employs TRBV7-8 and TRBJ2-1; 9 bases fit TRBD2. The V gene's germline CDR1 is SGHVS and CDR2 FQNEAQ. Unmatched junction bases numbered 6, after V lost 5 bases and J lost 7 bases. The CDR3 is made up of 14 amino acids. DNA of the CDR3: TGTGCCAGCAGCCTAGGGACTAGCTTTAATGAGCAGTTCTTC. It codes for CASSLGTSFNEQFF.

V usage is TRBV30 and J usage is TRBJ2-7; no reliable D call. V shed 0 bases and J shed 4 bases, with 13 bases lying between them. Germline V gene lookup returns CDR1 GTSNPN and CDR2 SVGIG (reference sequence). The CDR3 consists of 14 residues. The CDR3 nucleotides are TGTGCCTGGAGTGTACCCCGTATCCGATACGAGCAGTACTTC. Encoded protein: CAWSVPRIRYEQYF. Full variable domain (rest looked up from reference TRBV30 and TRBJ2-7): SQTIHQWPATLVQPVGSPLSLECTVEGTSNPNLYWYRQAAGRGLQLLFYSVGIGQISSEVPQNLSASRPQDRQFILSSKKLLLSDSGFYLCAWSVPRIRYEQYFGPGTRLTVT.

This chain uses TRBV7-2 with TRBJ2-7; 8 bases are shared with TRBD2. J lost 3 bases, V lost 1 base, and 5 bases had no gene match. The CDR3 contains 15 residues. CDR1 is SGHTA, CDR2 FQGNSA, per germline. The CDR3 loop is CASSLEGTRDYEQYF. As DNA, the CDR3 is TGTGCCAGCAGCTTAGAGGGGACTAGGGACTACGAGCAGTACTTC. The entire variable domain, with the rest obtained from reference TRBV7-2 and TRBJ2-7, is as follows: GAGVSQSPSNKVTEKGKDVELRCDPISGHTALYWYRQSLGQGLEFLIYFQGNSAPDKSGLPSDRFSAERTGGSVSTLTIQRTQQEDSAVYLCASSLEGTRDYEQYFGPGTRLTVT.

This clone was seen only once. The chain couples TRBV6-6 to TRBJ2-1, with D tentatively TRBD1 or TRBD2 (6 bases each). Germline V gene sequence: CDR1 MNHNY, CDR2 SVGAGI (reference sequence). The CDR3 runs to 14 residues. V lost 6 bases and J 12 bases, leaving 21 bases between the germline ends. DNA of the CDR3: TGTGCCAGCAGAAGTTCACTAGCTGGGGGCAGGCAGTTCTTC. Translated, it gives CASRSSLAGGRQFF.

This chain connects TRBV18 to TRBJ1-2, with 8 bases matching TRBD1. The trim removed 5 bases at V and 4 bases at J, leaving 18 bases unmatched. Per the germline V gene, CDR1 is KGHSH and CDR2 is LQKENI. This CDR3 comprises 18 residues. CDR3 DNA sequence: TGTGCCAGCTCATCTCTCTCAAATGGACAGGGTGGTAGCTATGGCTACACCTTC. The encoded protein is CASSSLSNGQGGSYGYTF.

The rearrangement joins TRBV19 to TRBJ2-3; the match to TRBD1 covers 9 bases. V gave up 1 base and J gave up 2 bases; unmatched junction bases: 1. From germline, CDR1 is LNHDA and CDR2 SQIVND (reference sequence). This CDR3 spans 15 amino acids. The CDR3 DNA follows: TGTGCCAGTAGTATAGGGACAGGGGTCACAGATACGCAGTATTTT. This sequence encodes CASSIGTGVTDTQYF.

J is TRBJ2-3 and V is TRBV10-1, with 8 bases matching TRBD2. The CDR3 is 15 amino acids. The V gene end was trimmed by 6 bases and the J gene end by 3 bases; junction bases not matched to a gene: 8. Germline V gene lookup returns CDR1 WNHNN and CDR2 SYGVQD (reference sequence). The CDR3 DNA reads TGCGCCAGCAGCCCTCGGGCTAGCGGGACAGATACGCAGTATTTT. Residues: CASSPRASGTDTQYF.

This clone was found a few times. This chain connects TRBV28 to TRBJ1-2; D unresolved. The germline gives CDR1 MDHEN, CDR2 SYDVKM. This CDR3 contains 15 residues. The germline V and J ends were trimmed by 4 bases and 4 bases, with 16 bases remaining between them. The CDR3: CASSSPGRKLYGYTF. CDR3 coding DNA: TGTGCCAGCAGTTCTCCCGGACGGAAGCTCTATGGCTACACCTTC.

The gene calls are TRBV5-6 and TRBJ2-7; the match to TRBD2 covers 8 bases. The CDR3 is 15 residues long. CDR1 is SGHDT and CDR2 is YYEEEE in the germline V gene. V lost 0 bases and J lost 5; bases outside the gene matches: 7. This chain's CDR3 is CASSLERAGAHEQYF. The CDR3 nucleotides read TGTGCCAGCAGCTTGGAGCGAGCGGGAGCCCACGAGCAGTACTTC.

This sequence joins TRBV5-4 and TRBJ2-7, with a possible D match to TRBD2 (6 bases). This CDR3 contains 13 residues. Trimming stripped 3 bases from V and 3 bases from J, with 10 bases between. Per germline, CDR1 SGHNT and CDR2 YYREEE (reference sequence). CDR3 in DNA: TGTGCCAGCAGCTGGGGACTTGGCTACGAGCAGTACTTC. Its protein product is CASSWGLGYEQYF.

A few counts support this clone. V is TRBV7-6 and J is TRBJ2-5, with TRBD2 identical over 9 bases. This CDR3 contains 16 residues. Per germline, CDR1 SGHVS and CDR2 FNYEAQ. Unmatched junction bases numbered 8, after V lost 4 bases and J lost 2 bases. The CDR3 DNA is TGTGCCAGCAGCTCCCAGCGGGAGGCCCAACAAGAGACCCAGTACTTC. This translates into CASSSQREAQQETQYF.

The CDR3: CASSLGPLGGELFF. The CDR3 DNA sequence: TGCGCCAGCAGCTTGGGACCTTTAGGCGGGGAGCTGTTTTTT. The chain couples TRBV5-1 to TRBJ2-2; D gene unclear. The CDR3 has 14 amino acids. Germline V lookup: CDR1 SGHRS, CDR2 YFSETQ. Trimming stripped 0 bases from V and 7 bases from J, with 10 bases between.

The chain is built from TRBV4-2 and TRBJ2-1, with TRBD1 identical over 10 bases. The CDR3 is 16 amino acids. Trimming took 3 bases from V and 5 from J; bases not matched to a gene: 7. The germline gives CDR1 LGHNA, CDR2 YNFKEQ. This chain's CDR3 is CASSQGQGPRHNEQFF. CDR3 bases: TGTGCCAGCAGCCAGGGACAGGGGCCCCGCCACAATGAGCAGTTCTTC.